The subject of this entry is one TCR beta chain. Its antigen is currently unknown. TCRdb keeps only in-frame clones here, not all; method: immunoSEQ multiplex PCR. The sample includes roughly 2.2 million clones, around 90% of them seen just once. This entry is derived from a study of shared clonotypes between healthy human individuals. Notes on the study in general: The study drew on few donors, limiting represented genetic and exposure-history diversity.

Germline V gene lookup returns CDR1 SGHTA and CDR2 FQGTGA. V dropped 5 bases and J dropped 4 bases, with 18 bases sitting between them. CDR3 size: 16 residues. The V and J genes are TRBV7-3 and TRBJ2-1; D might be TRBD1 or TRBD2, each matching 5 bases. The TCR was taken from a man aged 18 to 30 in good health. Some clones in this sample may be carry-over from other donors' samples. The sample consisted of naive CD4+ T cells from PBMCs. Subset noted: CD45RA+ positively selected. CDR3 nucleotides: TGTGCCAGCAGCCAAGACGGGCGAGGGGCGTACAATGAGCAGTTCTTC. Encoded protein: CASSQDGRGAYNEQFF.